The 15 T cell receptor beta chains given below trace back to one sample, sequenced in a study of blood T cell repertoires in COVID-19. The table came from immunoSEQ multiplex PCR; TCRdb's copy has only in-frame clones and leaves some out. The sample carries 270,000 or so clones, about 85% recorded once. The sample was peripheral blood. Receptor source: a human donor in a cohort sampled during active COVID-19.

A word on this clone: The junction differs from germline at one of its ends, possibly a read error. This chain's CDR3 is CASSPPTRYTEQFF. CDR3 nucleotides: TGTGCCAGCTCACCCCCGACTAGGTACACTGAGCAGTTCTTC. V is TRBV18 and J is TRBJ2-1; weak D call: TRBD2 (6 bases). The CDR3 covers 14 residues. CDR1 and CDR2 (germline): KGHSH, LQKENI.

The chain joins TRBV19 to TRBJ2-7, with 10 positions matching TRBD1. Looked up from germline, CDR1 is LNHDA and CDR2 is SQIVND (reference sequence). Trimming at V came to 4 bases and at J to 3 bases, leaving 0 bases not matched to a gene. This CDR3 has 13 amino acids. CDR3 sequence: CASSRTGGYEQYF. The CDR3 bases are TGTGCCAGTAGTAGGACAGGGGGCTACGAGCAGTACTTC.

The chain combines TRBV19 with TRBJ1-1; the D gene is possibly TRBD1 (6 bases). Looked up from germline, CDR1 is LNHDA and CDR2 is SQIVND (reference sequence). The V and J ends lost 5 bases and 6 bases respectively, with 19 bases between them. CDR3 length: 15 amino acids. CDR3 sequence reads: CASSGLGQLHPEAFF. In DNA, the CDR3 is TGTGCCAGTAGTGGCCTGGGACAACTTCACCCTGAAGCTTTCTTT.

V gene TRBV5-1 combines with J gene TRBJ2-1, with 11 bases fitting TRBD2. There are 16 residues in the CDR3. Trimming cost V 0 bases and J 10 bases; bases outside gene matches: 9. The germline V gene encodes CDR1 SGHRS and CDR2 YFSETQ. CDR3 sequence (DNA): TGCGCCAGCAGCTTGGTAGTGGCTAGCGGGGGGAAGGAGCAGTTCTTC. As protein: CASSLVVASGGKEQFF.

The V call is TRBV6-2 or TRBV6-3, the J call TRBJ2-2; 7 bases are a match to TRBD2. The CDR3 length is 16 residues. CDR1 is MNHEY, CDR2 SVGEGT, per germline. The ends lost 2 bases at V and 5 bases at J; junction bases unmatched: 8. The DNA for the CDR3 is TGTGCCAGCAGTTACCAGCCGGGGGGTAGGACCGGGGAGCTGTTTTTT. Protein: CASSYQPGGRTGELFF.

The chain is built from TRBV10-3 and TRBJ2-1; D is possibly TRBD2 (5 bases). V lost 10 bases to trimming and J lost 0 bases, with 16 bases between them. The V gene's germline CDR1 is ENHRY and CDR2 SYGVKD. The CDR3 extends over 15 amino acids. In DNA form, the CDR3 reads TGTGCCAGCAGCCTCTTGGGGAGCTCCTACAATGAGCAGTTCTTC. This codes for CASSLLGSSYNEQFF.

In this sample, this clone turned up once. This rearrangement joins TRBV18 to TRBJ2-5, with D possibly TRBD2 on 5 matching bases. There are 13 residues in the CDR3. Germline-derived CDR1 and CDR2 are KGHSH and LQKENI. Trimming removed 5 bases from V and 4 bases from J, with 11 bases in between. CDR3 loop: CASSLRAGETQYF. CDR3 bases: TGTGCCAGCTCATTGAGGGCCGGAGAGACCCAGTACTTC.

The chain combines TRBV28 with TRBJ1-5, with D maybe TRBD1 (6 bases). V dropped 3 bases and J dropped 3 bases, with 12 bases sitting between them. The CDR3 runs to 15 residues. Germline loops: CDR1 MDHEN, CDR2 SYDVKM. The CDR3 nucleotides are TGTGCCAGCAGTTTCTCCGGGACATACAATCAGCCCCAGCATTTT. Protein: CASSFSGTYNQPQHF. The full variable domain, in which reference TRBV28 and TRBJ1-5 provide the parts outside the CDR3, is DVKVTQSSRYLVKRTGEKVFLECVQDMDHENMFWYRQDPGLGLRLIYFSYDVKMKEKGDIPEGYSVSREKKERFSLILESASTNQTSMYLCASSFSGTYNQPQHFGDGTRLSIL.

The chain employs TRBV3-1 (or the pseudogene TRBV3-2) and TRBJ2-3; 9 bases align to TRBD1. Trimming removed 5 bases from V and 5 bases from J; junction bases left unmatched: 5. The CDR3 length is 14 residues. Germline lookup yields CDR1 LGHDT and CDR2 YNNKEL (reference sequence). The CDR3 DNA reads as TGTGCCAGCAGCATCGGACAGGGGAGAGATACGCAGTATTTT. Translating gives CASSIGQGRDTQYF.

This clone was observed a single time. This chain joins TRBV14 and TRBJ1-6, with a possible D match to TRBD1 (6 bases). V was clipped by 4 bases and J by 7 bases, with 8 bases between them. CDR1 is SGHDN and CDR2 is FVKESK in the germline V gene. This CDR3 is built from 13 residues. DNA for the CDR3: TGTGCCAGCAGCCGGGGGCTCAATTCACCCCTCCACTTT. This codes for CASSRGLNSPLHF.

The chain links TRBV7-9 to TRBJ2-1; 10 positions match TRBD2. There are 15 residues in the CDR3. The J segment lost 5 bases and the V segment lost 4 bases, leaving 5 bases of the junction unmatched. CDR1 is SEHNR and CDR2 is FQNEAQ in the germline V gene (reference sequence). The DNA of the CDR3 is TGTGCCAGCAGCTCTATAGCGGGAGGCCACAATGAGCAGTTCTTC. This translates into CASSSIAGGHNEQFF.

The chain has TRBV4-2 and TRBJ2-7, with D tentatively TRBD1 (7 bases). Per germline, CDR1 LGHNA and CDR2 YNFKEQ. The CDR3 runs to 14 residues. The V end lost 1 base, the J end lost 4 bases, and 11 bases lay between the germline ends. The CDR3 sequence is CASSQARGAYEQYF. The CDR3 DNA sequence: TGTGCCAGCAGCCAAGCCAGGGGGGCTTACGAGCAGTACTTC.

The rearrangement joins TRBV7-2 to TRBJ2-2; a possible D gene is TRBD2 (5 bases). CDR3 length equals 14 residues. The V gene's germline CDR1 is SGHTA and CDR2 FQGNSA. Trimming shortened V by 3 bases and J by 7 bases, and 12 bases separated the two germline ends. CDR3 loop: CASSLDSRGGELFF. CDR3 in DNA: TGTGCCAGCAGCTTGGACTCCCGCGGCGGGGAGCTGTTTTTT.

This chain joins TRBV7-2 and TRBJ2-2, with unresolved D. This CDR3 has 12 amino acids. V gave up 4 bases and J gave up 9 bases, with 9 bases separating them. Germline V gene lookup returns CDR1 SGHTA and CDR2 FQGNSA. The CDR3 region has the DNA TGTGCCAGCAGCTCCGGGTGGAGGGAGCTGTTTTTT. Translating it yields CASSSGWRELFF.

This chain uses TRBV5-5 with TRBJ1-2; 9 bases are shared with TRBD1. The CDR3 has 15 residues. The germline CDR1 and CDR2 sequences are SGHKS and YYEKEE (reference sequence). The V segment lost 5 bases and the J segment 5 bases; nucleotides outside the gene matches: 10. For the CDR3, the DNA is TGTGCCAGCAGGGCACCGGGACAGGGCGGTTATGGCTACACCTTC. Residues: CASRAPGQGGYGYTF.